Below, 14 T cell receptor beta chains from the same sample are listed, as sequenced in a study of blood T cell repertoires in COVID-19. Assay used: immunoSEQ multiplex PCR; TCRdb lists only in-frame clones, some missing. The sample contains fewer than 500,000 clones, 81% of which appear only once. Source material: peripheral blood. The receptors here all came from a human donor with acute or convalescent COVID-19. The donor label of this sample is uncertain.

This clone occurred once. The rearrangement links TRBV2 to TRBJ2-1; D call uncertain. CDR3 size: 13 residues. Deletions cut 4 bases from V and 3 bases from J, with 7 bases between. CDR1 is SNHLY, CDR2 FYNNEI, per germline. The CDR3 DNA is TGTGCCAGCAGTGCCCAGAACTACAATGAGCAGTTCTTC. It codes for CASSAQNYNEQFF. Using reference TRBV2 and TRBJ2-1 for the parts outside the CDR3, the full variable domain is EPEVTQTPSHQVTQMGQEVILRCVPISNHLYFYWYRQILGQKVEFLVSFYNNEISEKSEIFDDQFSVERPDGSNFTLKIRSTKLEDSAMYFCASSAQNYNEQFFGPGTRLTVL.

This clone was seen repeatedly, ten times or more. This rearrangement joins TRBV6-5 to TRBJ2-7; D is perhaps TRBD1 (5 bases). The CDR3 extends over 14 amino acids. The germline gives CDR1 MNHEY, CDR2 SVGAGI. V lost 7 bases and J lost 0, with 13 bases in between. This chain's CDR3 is CASTLQGFSYEQYF. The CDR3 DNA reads TGTGCCAGCACCCTCCAGGGATTCTCCTACGAGCAGTACTTC.

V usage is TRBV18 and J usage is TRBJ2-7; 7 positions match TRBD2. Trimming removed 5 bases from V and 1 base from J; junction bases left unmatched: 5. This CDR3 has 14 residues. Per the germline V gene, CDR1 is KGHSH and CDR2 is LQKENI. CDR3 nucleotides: TGTGCCAGCTCAAAGAGCGGGGCGTCCTACGAGCAGTACTTC. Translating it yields CASSKSGASYEQYF.

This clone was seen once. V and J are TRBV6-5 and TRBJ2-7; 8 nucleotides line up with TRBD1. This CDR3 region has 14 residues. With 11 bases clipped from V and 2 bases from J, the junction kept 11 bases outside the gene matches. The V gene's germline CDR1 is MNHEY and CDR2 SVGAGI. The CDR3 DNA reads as TGTGCCTCCGGAAAGGGACAGGTTACCTACGAGCAGTACTTC. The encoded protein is CASGKGQVTYEQYF.

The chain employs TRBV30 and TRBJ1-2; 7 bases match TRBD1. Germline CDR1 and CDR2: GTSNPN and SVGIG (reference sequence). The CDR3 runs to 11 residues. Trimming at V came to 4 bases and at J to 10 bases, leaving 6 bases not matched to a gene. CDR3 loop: CAWKGARDYTF. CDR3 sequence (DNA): TGTGCCTGGAAGGGGGCTAGGGACTACACCTTC.

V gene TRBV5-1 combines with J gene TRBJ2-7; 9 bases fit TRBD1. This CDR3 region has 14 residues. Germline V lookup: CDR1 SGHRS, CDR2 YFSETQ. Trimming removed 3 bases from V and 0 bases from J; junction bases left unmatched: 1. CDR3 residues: CASSSQGASYEQYF. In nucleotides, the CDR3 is TGCGCCAGCAGCTCACAGGGGGCCTCCTACGAGCAGTACTTC.

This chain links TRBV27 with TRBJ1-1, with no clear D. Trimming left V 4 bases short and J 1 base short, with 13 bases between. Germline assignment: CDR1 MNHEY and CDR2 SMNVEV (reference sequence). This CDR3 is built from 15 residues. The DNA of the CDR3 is TGTGCCAGCAGTTCATCCCTCCTAAAGAACACTGAAGCTTTCTTT. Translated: CASSSSLLKNTEAFF.

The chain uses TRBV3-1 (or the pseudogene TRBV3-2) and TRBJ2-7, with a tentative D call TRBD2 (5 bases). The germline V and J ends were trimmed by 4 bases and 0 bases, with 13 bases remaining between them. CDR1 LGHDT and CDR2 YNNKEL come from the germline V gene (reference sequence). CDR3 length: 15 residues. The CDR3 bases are TGTGCCAGCAGCCGAGGACTGGGGAGCTCCTACGAGCAGTACTTC. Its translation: CASSRGLGSSYEQYF.

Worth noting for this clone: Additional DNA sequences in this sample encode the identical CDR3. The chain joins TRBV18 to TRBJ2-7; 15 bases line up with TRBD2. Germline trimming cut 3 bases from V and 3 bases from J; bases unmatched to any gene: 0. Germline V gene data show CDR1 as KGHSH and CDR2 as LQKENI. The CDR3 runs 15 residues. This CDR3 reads CASSPGLAGGYEQYF. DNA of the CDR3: TGTGCCAGCTCACCGGGACTAGCGGGGGGCTACGAGCAGTACTTC.

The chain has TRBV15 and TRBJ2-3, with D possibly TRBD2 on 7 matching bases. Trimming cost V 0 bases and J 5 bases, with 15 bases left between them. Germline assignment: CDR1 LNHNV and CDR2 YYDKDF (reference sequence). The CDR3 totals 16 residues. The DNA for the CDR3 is TGTGCCACCAGCAGAGAATTTGCGGGGGCGGGAGATACGCAGTATTTT. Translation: CATSREFAGAGDTQYF.

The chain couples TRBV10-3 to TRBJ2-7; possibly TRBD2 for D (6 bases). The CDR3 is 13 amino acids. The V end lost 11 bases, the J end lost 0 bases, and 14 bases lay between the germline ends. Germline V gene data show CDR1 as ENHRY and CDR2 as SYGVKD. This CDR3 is CAGRGSSSYEQYF. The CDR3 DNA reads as TGTGCCGGTCGGGGGTCTAGCTCCTACGAGCAGTACTTC.

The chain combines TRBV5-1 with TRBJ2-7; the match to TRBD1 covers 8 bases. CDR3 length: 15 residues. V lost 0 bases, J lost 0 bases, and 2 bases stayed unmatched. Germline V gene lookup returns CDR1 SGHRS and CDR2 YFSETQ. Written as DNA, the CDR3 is TGCGCCAGCAGCTTGGCGGGACAGGTCTCCTACGAGCAGTACTTC. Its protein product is CASSLAGQVSYEQYF.

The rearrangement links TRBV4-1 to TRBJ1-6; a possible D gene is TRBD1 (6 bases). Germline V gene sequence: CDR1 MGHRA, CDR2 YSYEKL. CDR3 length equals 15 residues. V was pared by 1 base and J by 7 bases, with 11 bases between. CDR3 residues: CASSQGERGNSPLHF. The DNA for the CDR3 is TGCGCCAGCAGCCAAGGAGAGAGGGGGAATTCACCCCTCCACTTT.

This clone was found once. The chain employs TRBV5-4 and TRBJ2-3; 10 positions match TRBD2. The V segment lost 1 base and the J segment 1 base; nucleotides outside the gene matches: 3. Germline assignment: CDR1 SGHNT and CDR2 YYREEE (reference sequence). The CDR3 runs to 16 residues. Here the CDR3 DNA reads TGTGCCAGCAGCTTGAAACTAGCGGGGCGCACAGATACGCAGTATTTT. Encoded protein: CASSLKLAGRTDTQYF.